The 20 T cell receptor beta chains below were found in one sample sequenced in a study of T cells expressing NK-cell markers. TCRdb reprocessed the 5' RACE reads and stores each CDR3 protein as one record, lacking DNA. The sample has around 180,000 distinct CDR3 sequences; the top ten hold over 20%. The sequenced sample was blood T cells: a sorted CD56 or NKG2C T cell subset, CD4+ or CD8+ T cells, or bulk PBMC T cells (not recorded which). Every receptor here comes from a man aged 18 to 69 in good health.

The chain combines TRBV12-3 or TRBV12-4 with TRBJ2-5; the TCRdb D gene call, TRBD1, has no DNA to confirm it. CDR3 length equals 15 residues. CDR3 residues: CASSPYRQGQETQYF.

The V call is TRBV7-9, the J call TRBJ1-2. CDR3 length equals 14 residues. In germline, CDR1 is SEHNR, CDR2 FQNEAQ (reference sequence). CDR3 in amino acids: CASSPALSNYGYTF.

The chain has TRBV7-9 and TRBJ1-4. Germline V gives CDR1 SEHNR, CDR2 FQNEAQ (reference sequence). The CDR3 consists of 14 residues. This CDR3 is CASSLAYGPEKLFF.

The chain couples TRBV13 to TRBJ2-1. CDR3 length equals 14 residues. Germline loops: CDR1 PRHDT, CDR2 FYEKMQ (reference sequence). The chain's CDR3 is CASSSDLHYNEQFF.

V is TRBV6-2 or TRBV6-3 and J is TRBJ2-3; TCRdb selects TRBD1, and the lack of DNA leaves this call unchecked. The CDR3 covers 18 residues. The germline V gene has CDR1 MNHEY and CDR2 SVGEGT. This chain's CDR3 is CASSYPTSGQKSTDTQYF.

The rearrangement joins TRBV3-1 to TRBJ1-1; without DNA, the TCRdb call of TRBD1 cannot be checked. The CDR3 loop spans 16 amino acids. Germline loops: CDR1 LGHDT, CDR2 YNNKEL (reference sequence). The CDR3 spells CASSQEQKGLNTEAFF.

The chain combines TRBV11-3 with TRBJ2-1. The CDR3 contains 14 residues. CDR1 and CDR2 from the germline V gene are SGHNT and YENEEA. CDR3 sequence reads: CASSFDRSYNEQFF.

The chain combines TRBV4-2 with TRBJ1-5; TCRdb proposes TRBD1, but this gene call is untestable without DNA. Germline loops: CDR1 LGHNA, CDR2 YNFKEQ. The CDR3 extends over 13 amino acids. This CDR3 reads CASSQGSNQPQHF.

V gene TRBV20-1 combines with J gene TRBJ1-1. Germline CDR1 reads DFQATT; CDR2 reads SNEGSKA (reference sequence). There are 14 residues in the CDR3. The CDR3 region is CSALPADRSTEAFF.

The V gene is TRBV6-5, the J gene TRBJ2-7. This CDR3 has 15 residues. Germline assignment: CDR1 MNHEY and CDR2 SVGAGI. CDR3 amino acids: CASSYSRTGAHEQYF.

The J gene is TRBJ1-1, the V gene TRBV7-3. Germline V CDR1 and CDR2: SGHTA, FQGTGA. The CDR3 is 13 amino acids. The CDR3 region is CASSLNEDTEAFF. The variable domain in full, with the rest retrieved from reference TRBV7-3 and TRBJ1-1, is GAGVSQTPSNKVTEKGKYVELRCDPISGHTALYWYRQSLGQGPEFLIYFQGTGAADDSGLPNDRFFAVRPEGSVSTLKIQRTERGDSAVYLCASSLNEDTEAFFGQGTRLTVV.

The rearrangement links TRBV10-3 to TRBJ2-3; the D gene TCRdb calls, TRBD1, cannot be checked with no DNA. This CDR3 contains 16 residues. Germline assignment: CDR1 ENHRY and CDR2 SYGVKD. This CDR3 is CATLGSLELPTDTQYF.

This chain connects TRBV27 to TRBJ2-2; TCRdb's assignment of TRBD1 cannot be checked, as there is no DNA. The germline V gene encodes CDR1 MNHEY and CDR2 SMNVEV (reference sequence). The CDR3 extends over 16 amino acids. The CDR3 sequence is CASSLAGTANTGELFF.

The chain has TRBV15 and TRBJ2-1. The CDR3 consists of 15 residues. In germline, CDR1 is LNHNV, CDR2 YYDKDF (reference sequence). The CDR3 is CATSREDRNYNEQFF.

The V gene is TRBV6-4, the J gene TRBJ2-1; TCRdb designates TRBD2, a call that cannot be tested without DNA. Germline V CDR1 and CDR2: MRHNA, SNTAGT. This CDR3 has 14 amino acids. The CDR3 reads CASSDGGGVEEQFF.

V usage is TRBV27 and J usage is TRBJ1-2. The CDR3 is 13 residues long. From germline, CDR1 is MNHEY and CDR2 SMNVEV (reference sequence). Here the CDR3 reads CASSLTSSYGYTF.

The chain couples TRBV2 to TRBJ2-7; TCRdb designates TRBD2, a call that cannot be tested without DNA. CDR3 size: 13 residues. CDR1 is SNHLY and CDR2 is FYNNEI in the germline V gene. CDR3 region: CASTPAESYEQYF.

The genes are TRBV4-2 and TRBJ1-2; the D call from TCRdb, TRBD1, cannot be confirmed without DNA. Germline CDR1 LGHNA, CDR2 YNFKEQ. The CDR3 loop spans 16 amino acids. CDR3 amino acids: CASSQVFETGGLGYTF.

V usage is TRBV7-9 and J usage is TRBJ1-5; the D call from TCRdb, TRBD1, cannot be confirmed without DNA. Looked up from germline, CDR1 is SEHNR and CDR2 is FQNEAQ (reference sequence). This CDR3 has 17 amino acids. The CDR3 sequence is CASSPGGGAYSNQPQHF.

V gene TRBV13 combines with J gene TRBJ2-1; the D gene TCRdb calls, TRBD1, cannot be checked with no DNA. Per germline, CDR1 PRHDT and CDR2 FYEKMQ (reference sequence). The length of the CDR3 is 14 residues. CDR3: CASSYTGQLNEQFF.